This TCR beta chain stems from a study of cytomegalovirus exposure and HLA in healthy donors. Overall study results and limits: Testing in vitro showed a few CMV-associated chains specific for CMV antigens. It was only CMV serostatus that was available as immune exposure information. A later analysis reported that several of the most significant clusters appeared to be linked to common viral pathogens, among them Epstein-Barr virus.

The PCR contained 60 Vbeta and 13 Jbeta primers. Some clones are missing from TCRdb's copy, which holds only in-frame ones; the method was immunoSEQ multiplex PCR. The table has 100,000 to 150,000 clones, about four fifths seen once. A remark on this clone: The antigen is unknown.

In nominal health when sampled, donors likely had unrecorded immune exposures nonetheless. The TCR was taken from a woman in her thirties or forties in good health and CMV-seropositive. The sample comprised PBMCs.

The CDR3 spells CASSRTSQETQYF. For the CDR3, the DNA is TGTGCCAGCAGCAGGACTAGTCAAGAGACCCAGTACTTC. This rearrangement joins TRBV27 to TRBJ2-5; the match to TRBD2 covers 7 bases. V lost 6 bases, J lost 2 bases, and 3 bases stayed unmatched. Looked up from germline, CDR1 is MNHEY and CDR2 is SMNVEV (reference sequence). The CDR3 has 13 residues.